This T cell receptor (beta chain) originates from a study of cytomegalovirus exposure and HLA in healthy donors. Findings and caveats of the study: Per a later analysis, HLA-associated TCR beta chains showed more clonal expansion than other, equally common TCR beta chains. Immune exposure data for these donors was limited to CMV serostatus. The listing of roughly 160 TCR beta chains classed them as cytomegalovirus-associated. An assumption of roughly uniform sequencing depth across donors underlay the presence/absence analyses.

The PCR used 60 Vbeta and 13 Jbeta primers. Generated by immunoSEQ multiplex PCR, the TCRdb table keeps only in-frame clones and is missing some. The table shows about 160,000 clones, with 75% occurring only once. V was pared by 3 bases and J by 10 bases, with 6 bases of the junction left unmatched. The CDR3 runs 12 residues. Germline loops: CDR1 GTSNPN, CDR2 SVGIG (reference sequence). With respect to this clone: Its antigen is undetermined.

This rearrangement joins TRBV30 to TRBJ2-3, with TRBD2 matching over 8 bases. The source material was PBMCs. The TCR originated in a woman between 45 and 60 years old in good health and CMV-seropositive. The CDR3 here is CAWSLGLGSQYF. CDR3 coding DNA: TGTGCCTGGAGCTTGGGACTAGGCTCGCAGTATTTT.